This section outlines one T cell receptor (beta chain) sequence together with its context. This record comes from a study of CD8 T cells in Susac syndrome. Random hexamers served to reverse transcribe roughly 0.5 to 1 ug RNA. TCRdb fed the immunoSEQ multiplex PCR reads into MiXCR, producing one record per CDR3 protein. In the table there are some 130,000 distinct CDR3 sequences, roughly 76% of which are singletons. The CDR3 is 15 amino acids. The germline gives CDR1 DFQATT, CDR2 SNEGSKA (reference sequence). With 0 bases removed from V and 4 bases from J, the gap between germline ends came to 13 bases.

The sample was CD8+ T cells from PBMCs. V gene TRBV20-1 combines with J gene TRBJ2-1; either TRBD1 or TRBD2 may fit D (5 bases each). This TCR was sampled from a human donor with multiple sclerosis. CDR3 nucleotide sequence: TGCAGTGCTAGAGATTTTCCGGGGCCTTACAATGAGCAGTTCTTC. Translated: CSARDFPGPYNEQFF.